The rows below give T cell receptor beta chains drawn from one sample of a study of spatial heterogeneity in lung cancer. One entry per CDR3 protein, called by TCRdb with MiXCR from the 5' RACE reads. The sample contains fewer than 2,500 distinct CDR3 sequences, 1.1% of which appear only once. Sequencing used lung tumor tissue, obtained at surgery. These receptor sequences come from a male donor with early-stage non-small cell lung cancer. CDR3s include the opening cysteine and the closing phenylalanine or tryptophan. D genes are given only for firm matches. The size field is filled for only some rows; it gives once, few, many or a size class.

clone size	D gene	J gene	V gene	CDR3 DNA	CDR3 protein
medium-sized	-	TRBJ1-1	TRBV4-1	TGCGCCAGCAGCCAAGAAGTCGGTTTCGGCACTGAAGCTTTCTTT	CASSQEVGFGTEAFF
medium-sized	-	TRBJ1-5	TRBV2	TGTGCCAGCACCCAGGGCCAGGGTCGCCAGCCCCAGCATTTT	CASTQGQGRQPQHF
medium-sized	-	TRBJ2-3	TRBV12-3/TRBV12-4	TGTGCCAGCAGTAGGAACCCAGATACGCAGTATTTT	CASSRNPDTQYF
medium-sized	-	TRBJ2-3	TRBV15	TGTGCCACCAGCAGAGGGGCTAGCGACCGCACAGATACGCAGTATTTT	CATSRGASDRTDTQYF
medium-sized	-	TRBJ2-3	TRBV13	TGTGCCAGCAGCTTGAGGGCCCCCGGGGGGCCGGATGCCACAGATACGCAGTATTTT	CASSLRAPGGPDATDTQYF
medium-sized	TRBD1	TRBJ1-1	TRBV15	TGTGCCACCAGCAGCGCGACAGGGGGCACTGAAGCTTTCTTT	CATSSATGGTEAFF
medium-sized	TRBD1	TRBJ1-2	TRBV18	TGTGCCAGCTCACTCCCCCGGGACAGGGACGACGGCTACACCTTC	CASSLPRDRDDGYTF
medium-sized	TRBD1	TRBJ1-1	TRBV5-6	TGTGCCAGCAGCTTCCCGGACAGGTCCACTGAAGCTTTCTTT	CASSFPDRSTEAFF
medium-sized	-	TRBJ2-5	TRBV9	TGTGCCAGCAGCGAATCCGGGACAAGGTCCGCAGAGACCCAGTACTTC	CASSESGTRSAETQYF
medium-sized	TRBD1	TRBJ1-5	TRBV7-9	TGTGCCAGCAGCTTAGCCGGGACAGGGGGTCTCAATCAGCCCCAGCATTTT	CASSLAGTGGLNQPQHF
medium-sized	-	TRBJ1-5	TRBV7-9	TGTGCCAGCAGCTCCCAGGCCGGAACAAATCAGCCCCAGCATTTT	CASSSQAGTNQPQHF
medium-sized	-	TRBJ2-6	TRBV6-5	TGTGCCAGCAGTTACGGGCGGAGCGGGGCCAACGTCCTGACTTTC	CASSYGRSGANVLTF
medium-sized	-	TRBJ2-7	TRBV10-3	TGTGCCATCAGTGAGACAAGGGAGCAGTACTTC	CAISETREQYF
medium-sized	-	TRBJ1-2	TRBV24-1	TGTGCCACCAGTGAGGGGGGGCTCAACTATGGCTACACCTTC	CATSEGGLNYGYTF
many	-	TRBJ1-6	TRBV7-9	TGTGCCAGCAGCTTAGCGGGGGTTCCCAAATCACCCCTCCACTTT	CASSLAGVPKSPLHF
medium-sized	TRBD2	TRBJ2-7	TRBV2	TGTGCCAGCAGTGAAACTAGCGGGATCTACGAGCAGTACTTC	CASSETSGIYEQYF
many	-	TRBJ1-1	TRBV12-3/TRBV12-4	TGTGCCAGCAGTTCAACAGGGATAGGGGACACTGAAGCTTTCTTT	CASSSTGIGDTEAFF
medium-sized	-	TRBJ1-1	TRBV27	TGTGCCAGCAGTCCCGGGCGCCACACTGAAGCTTTCTTT	CASSPGRHTEAFF
medium-sized	TRBD1	TRBJ2-2	TRBV5-4	TGTGCCAGCAGCTCGACAGGGCCGAACACCGGGGAGCTGTTTTTT	CASSSTGPNTGELFF
medium-sized	TRBD1	TRBJ2-7	TRBV2	TGTGCCAGCAGTGACGACAGGGGAGTAAAACACGAGCAGTACTTC	CASSDDRGVKHEQYF
medium-sized	-	TRBJ2-1	TRBV4-1	TGCGCCAGCAGCCAAGCCTCTCCTGACAGTACGAGGGGTGAGCAGTTCTTC	CASSQASPDSTRGEQFF
medium-sized	-	TRBJ2-3	TRBV5-6	TGTGCCAGCAGCTTAATCTCGGATACGCAGTATTTT	CASSLISDTQYF
large	TRBD1	TRBJ1-2	TRBV29-1	TGCAGCGTTGAACTAGGACAGGGAGTGAACTATGGCTACACCTTC	CSVELGQGVNYGYTF
many	-	TRBJ1-1	TRBV7-9	TGTGCCAGCAGCTTACCTCAGGCGGGTAGGACTGAAGCTTTCTTT	CASSLPQAGRTEAFF
medium-sized	-	TRBJ2-1	TRBV7-2	TGTGCCAGCAGCTTAGGTAGCGAATCCTACAATGAGCAGTTCTTC	CASSLGSESYNEQFF
medium-sized	-	TRBJ1-1	TRBV20-1	TGCAGTGCTAGAGACCAGCATAGAGCTTTCTTT	CSARDQHRAFF
medium-sized	-	TRBJ2-1	TRBV5-1	TGCGCCAGCAGCACCCCAGGGGCCTCCTACAATGAGCAGTTCTTC	CASSTPGASYNEQFF
medium-sized	-	TRBJ1-2	TRBV29-1	TGCAGCGTTGAAGACCTCCAGGGGAACTATGGCTACACCTTC	CSVEDLQGNYGYTF
-	-	TRBJ1-2	TRBV10-3	TGTGCCATCAGTGAGAGAATGGGACTAGAGAATGGCTACACCTTC	CAISERMGLENGYTF
medium-sized	-	TRBJ1-2	TRBV11-2	TGTGCCAGCAGCTCCATGACAGGCGTCTATGGCTACACCTTC	CASSSMTGVYGYTF
large	-	TRBJ2-1	TRBV20-1	TGCAGTGCTAATGGACTGGTCTTGGAGCAGTTCTTC	CSANGLVLEQFF
medium-sized	-	TRBJ1-1	TRBV7-2	TGTGCCAGCAGCTTAGTGCGGCGGGCCCCGGAGCTCCCGAACACTGAAGCTTTCTTT	CASSLVRRAPELPNTEAFF
medium-sized	TRBD1	TRBJ1-4	TRBV30	TGTGCCTGGCGGACAGGGGGCATTGAAAAACTGTTTTTT	CAWRTGGIEKLFF
large	-	TRBJ2-6	TRBV14	TGTGCCAGCAGCCAAGCCTGGAGAATGGGGGCCAACGTCCTGACTTTC	CASSQAWRMGANVLTF
medium-sized	TRBD1	TRBJ2-2	TRBV5-1	TGCGCCAGCAGCTTGACCCTGACAGGGGGCTTCGGGGAGCTGTTTTTT	CASSLTLTGGFGELFF
medium-sized	TRBD2	TRBJ2-3	TRBV29-1	TGCAGCGGCGCGCGGGGGGTAGATACGCAGTATTTT	CSGARGVDTQYF
medium-sized	-	TRBJ2-7	TRBV27	TGTGCCAGCAGTCCCCACCAGGGGGGTGCGGACGAGCAGTACTTC	CASSPHQGGADEQYF
medium-sized	TRBD2	TRBJ2-7	TRBV5-6	TGTGCCAGCAGCCCGGCGGGGGCCTACGAGCAGTACTTC	CASSPAGAYEQYF
medium-sized	-	TRBJ1-1	TRBV6-5	TGTGCCAGCAGTTACGGGGGGGCGGACACTGAAGCTTTCTTT	CASSYGGADTEAFF
medium-sized	-	TRBJ2-1	TRBV2	TGTGCCAGCAGTGGGCAAGCCGGTGAGGAGCAGTTCTTC	CASSGQAGEEQFF
medium-sized	TRBD2	TRBJ2-7	TRBV20-1	TGCAGTGCTAGAGCGGGAGGGCCCTACGAGCAGTACTTC	CSARAGGPYEQYF
many	-	TRBJ1-6	TRBV5-4	TGTGCCAGCAGCCCGGGACACCAAAATTCACCCCTCCACTTT	CASSPGHQNSPLHF
medium-sized	-	TRBJ2-1	TRBV5-1	TGCGCCAGCAGCGCCGCCCCGAGCTCCTACAATGAGCAGTTCTTC	CASSAAPSSYNEQFF